This T cell receptor (beta chain) is from a study of blood T cell repertoires in COVID-19. About the study: Spain, Italy and the United States supplied samples that represented acute and convalescent COVID-19. T cells, B-cell-depleted T cells, or PBMCs supplied cDNA or gDNA.

TCRdb keeps only in-frame clones here, not all; method: immunoSEQ multiplex PCR. This sample has roughly 190,000 clones, with about four fifths found just once. Sequencing was done on a sample of peripheral blood. The sequence was collected from a man aged 55-75 years with acute or convalescent COVID-19.

The chain's CDR3 is CASSYVRGRSNQPQHF. The CDR3 nucleotides are TGTGCCAGCAGTTACGTCAGGGGACGGAGCAATCAGCCCCAGCATTTT. The chain employs TRBV6-2 or TRBV6-3 and TRBJ1-5, with D perhaps TRBD1 (6 bases). V gave up 2 bases and J gave up 1 base, with 12 bases separating them. From germline, CDR1 is MNHEY and CDR2 SVGEGT. The CDR3 extends over 16 amino acids.